A single TCR beta chain is shown here with its context. Its antigen remains unknown. CDR3 size: 10 residues. Looked up from germline, CDR1 is DFQATT and CDR2 is SNEGSKA (reference sequence). Trimming cost V 8 bases and J 5 bases, with 7 bases left between them. These data are taken from a study of CD8 T cells in Susac syndrome. Notes on the study in general: Only a relatively small number of individuals were included in the TCR sequencing and HLA analysis.

Through negative isolation, CD4+ and CD8+ T cells were obtained, while TEMRA cells were enriched using FACS. An amount of RNA that ranged from roughly 0.5 to 1 ug was reverse transcribed with random hexamers. TCRdb redid the calling of the immunoSEQ multiplex PCR reads with MiXCR, one entry per CDR3 protein. The data show 180,000 or so distinct CDR3 sequences, just under 95% seen once. Sequences were obtained from CD4+ T cells from PBMCs. The V call is TRBV20-1, the J call TRBJ2-1; D is undetermined. The TCR sequence derives from a human donor with Susac syndrome. The CDR3 coding sequence is TGCAGTCCTTTTAACAATGAGCAGTTCTTC. It encodes CSPFNNEQFF.